These 22 T cell receptor beta chains share one sample of origin, sequenced in a study of blood T cell repertoires in COVID-19. Here immunoSEQ multiplex PCR was the method, and the copy in TCRdb shows in-frame clones only, minus some. This table holds about 270,000 clones, 85% to 90% found once. The sample taken for sequencing was PBMCs or T cells enriched from blood (not recorded which). All receptors derive from a woman in her 30s with acute COVID-19.

The chain carries TRBV11-3 and TRBJ2-1; weak D call: TRBD2 (6 bases). V was pared by 1 base and J by 1 base, with 8 bases between. The CDR3 covers 15 residues. Germline V CDR1 and CDR2: SGHNT, YENEEA. The CDR3 here is CASSLGGESYNEQFF. CDR3 coding DNA: TGTGCCAGCAGCTTAGGCGGGGAATCCTACAATGAGCAGTTCTTC.

Turning to this clone: At one boundary the junction diverges from the germline segment, which might be a read error. The V gene is TRBV5-1, the J gene TRBJ2-7, with D possibly TRBD2 on 6 matching bases. This CDR3 region has 16 residues. CDR1 SGHRS and CDR2 YFSETQ come from the germline V gene. The CDR3 spells CASSSEGPLGGVELYF. CDR3 DNA sequence: TGCGCCAGCAGCTCCGAGGGCCCCCTGGGCGGGGTCGAGCTGTACTTC. Based on the CDR3 plus reference TRBV5-1 and TRBJ2-7, the full variable domain is KAGVTQTPRYLIKTRGQQVTLSCSPISGHRSVSWYQQTPGQGLQFLFEYFSETQRNKGNFPGRFSGRQFSNSRSEMNVSTLELGDSALYLCASSSEGPLGGVELYFGPGTRLTVT.

The chain combines TRBV5-6 with TRBJ2-1, with 10 positions matching TRBD2. J was trimmed by 7 bases and V by 4 bases; bases with no gene match: 11. This CDR3 has 16 residues. Germline V gene sequence: CDR1 SGHDT, CDR2 YYEEEE. In DNA, the CDR3 is TGTGCCAGCAGCAACGGAGCGGGAGGGCCGGGTAATGAGCAGTTCTTC. It translates to CASSNGAGGPGNEQFF.

The rearrangement links TRBV7-2 to TRBJ1-5, with D unclear. This CDR3 region has 12 residues. Germline loops: CDR1 SGHTA, CDR2 FQGNSA. V lost 6 bases and J lost 7, with 10 bases in between. The CDR3 bases are TGTGCCAGCAGTTCCCCTCCCCAGCCCCAGCATTTT. Protein sequence: CASSSPPQPQHF.

V is TRBV21-1 and J is TRBJ2-7; the D call of TRBD1 is as the table states it, not checked on the DNA. TRBV21-1 is flagged as a pseudogene. This CDR3 comprises 15 residues. CDR3 sequence reads: CASSKVGVSSYEQYF. The CDR3 DNA reads TGTGCCAGCAGCAAAGTAGGGGTAAGCTCCTACGAGCAGTACTTC.

The chain has TRBV6-6 and TRBJ1-1; 7 bases agree with TRBD1. The CDR3 consists of 14 residues. CDR1 is MNHNY, CDR2 SVGAGI, per germline (reference sequence). V lost 3 bases and J lost 4; bases outside the gene matches: 5. The CDR3 coding sequence is TGTGCCAGCAGTTATTCCGAGGGGGCCACTGAAGCTTTCTTT. Protein sequence: CASSYSEGATEAFF.

This sequence joins TRBV6-2 or TRBV6-3 and TRBJ2-7; 7 bases match TRBD2. The CDR3 is made up of 14 amino acids. The germline V gene encodes CDR1 MNHEY and CDR2 SVGEGT. Germline trimming cut 2 bases from V and 3 bases from J; bases unmatched to any gene: 4. In nucleotides, the CDR3 is TGTGCCAGCAGTTACGTGGGAGGGGTCTACGAGCAGTACTTC. This encodes CASSYVGGVYEQYF.

The chain recombines TRBV14 with TRBJ1-4, with 9 bases aligning to TRBD1. The CDR3 is made up of 17 amino acids. The germline gives CDR1 SGHDN, CDR2 FVKESK. V lost 3 bases to trimming and J lost 3 bases; unmatched junction nucleotides: 8. For the CDR3, the DNA is TGTGCCAGCAGCCAGATGGACAGGGGATGGCCTAATGAAAAACTGTTTTTT. Translation: CASSQMDRGWPNEKLFF. The variable domain in full, completed from reference TRBV14 and TRBJ1-4, reads EAGVTQFPSHSVIEKGQTVTLRCDPISGHDNLYWYRRVMGKEIKFLLHFVKESKQDESGMPNNRFLAERTGGTYSTLKVQPAELEDSGVYFCASSQMDRGWPNEKLFFGSGTQLSVL.

The chain recombines TRBV18 with TRBJ2-7, with TRBD2 identical over 8 bases. Losses at the gene ends were 6 bases for V and 2 bases for J; bases not matched to a gene: 9. Germline CDR1 reads KGHSH; CDR2 reads LQKENI. The CDR3 has 15 amino acids. The CDR3 protein is CASSTVGGRTYEQYF. As DNA, the CDR3 is TGTGCCAGCTCCACCGTTGGCGGGAGGACCTACGAGCAGTACTTC.

In DNA form, the CDR3 reads TGTGCCAGTAGTGATACCCTGCCAGGCGAGCAGTACTTC. Amino acids: CASSDTLPGEQYF. This rearrangement joins TRBV19 to TRBJ2-7; D is unresolved. Germline V gene data show CDR1 as LNHDA and CDR2 as SQIVND (reference sequence). V gave up 5 bases and J gave up 6 bases, with 14 bases separating them. This CDR3 has 13 amino acids.

The chain employs TRBV28 and TRBJ2-7; D remains unclear. The V gene's germline CDR1 is MDHEN and CDR2 SYDVKM. The CDR3 runs 13 residues. V gave up 7 bases and J gave up 5 bases, with 15 bases separating them. The CDR3 DNA follows: TGTGCCAGCACCCGTCAATATCTAAACGAGCAGTACTTC. Translating it yields CASTRQYLNEQYF.

This chain links TRBV19 with TRBJ1-2; no clear D gene. The CDR3 extends over 12 amino acids. Germline values: CDR1 LNHDA, CDR2 SQIVND (reference sequence). V gave up 8 bases and J gave up 4 bases, with 11 bases separating them. CDR3 in amino acids: CASRPSAYGYTF. Here the CDR3 DNA reads TGTGCCAGTCGGCCGAGCGCCTATGGCTACACCTTC.

The genes are TRBV12-3 or TRBV12-4 and TRBJ2-1; D gene unclear. The CDR3 runs 12 residues. Between the trimmed V and J ends, which lost 2 bases and 10 bases, there was a span of 9 bases. The DNA of the CDR3 is TGTGCCAGCAGTTTAAAGCCAGGAGAGCAGTTCTTC. This gives the protein CASSLKPGEQFF.

The V gene is TRBV6-2 or TRBV6-3, the J gene TRBJ1-5; D uncertain. V lost 5 bases and J lost 5, with 10 bases in between. Per the germline V gene, CDR1 is MNHEY and CDR2 is SVGEGT. This CDR3 is built from 13 residues. Written as DNA, the CDR3 is TGTGCCAGCAGTCCCCAAGCGGATCAGCCCCAGCATTTT. Protein sequence: CASSPQADQPQHF.

The chain couples TRBV2 to TRBJ1-1; D gene uncertain. The germline V gene encodes CDR1 SNHLY and CDR2 FYNNEI. The CDR3 loop spans 14 amino acids. The V end lost 2 bases, the J end lost 1 base, and 8 bases lay between the germline ends. The chain's CDR3 is CASSEYTGNTEAFF. CDR3 DNA: TGTGCCAGCAGTGAATATACGGGGAACACTGAAGCTTTCTTT.

V usage is TRBV11-2 and J usage is TRBJ2-1; 12 nucleotides align to TRBD2. Trimming removed 4 bases from V and 3 bases from J; junction bases left unmatched: 1. The V gene's germline CDR1 is SGHAT and CDR2 FQNNGV. The CDR3 spans 15 residues. The CDR3 protein is CASSSGLAGYNEQFF. The CDR3 DNA is TGTGCCAGCAGCTCGGGACTAGCGGGCTACAATGAGCAGTTCTTC. The complete variable domain, with remaining parts taken from reference TRBV11-2 and TRBJ2-1, reads EAGVAQSPRYKIIEKRQSVAFWCNPISGHATLYWYQQILGQGPKLLIQFQNNGVVDDSQLPKDRFSAERLKGVDSTLKIQPAKLEDSAVYLCASSSGLAGYNEQFFGPGTRLTVL.

The genes are TRBV28 and TRBJ2-3; perhaps TRBD1 as D (6 bases). CDR1 MDHEN and CDR2 SYDVKM come from the germline V gene. Trimming cost V 8 bases and J 2 bases, with 32 bases left between them. The CDR3 has 20 amino acids. In DNA form, the CDR3 reads TGTGCCAGCGGGACGACAGGCTTTTTTGGTTCCCCCCGCGCCACAGATACGCAGTATTTT. Protein: CASGTTGFFGSPRATDTQYF.

As for this clone: Other DNA sequences in this specimen translate into the identical CDR3. The chain recombines TRBV24-1 with TRBJ2-3; 9 nucleotides align to TRBD1. This CDR3 contains 15 residues. Trimming cost V 4 bases and J 4 bases; bases outside gene matches: 5. Per the germline V gene, CDR1 is KGHDR and CDR2 is SFDVKD. Here the CDR3 reads CATSDPGQGADTQYF. The DNA for the CDR3 is TGTGCCACCAGTGACCCGGGACAGGGTGCAGATACGCAGTATTTT.

This clone was seen once. The CDR3 DNA reads as TGTGCCATCAGTGAGTCGTTCGGAACAGGGGGCCTCGACGAGCAGTACTTC. It encodes CAISESFGTGGLDEQYF. The chain uses TRBV10-3 and TRBJ2-7, with 9 bases matching TRBD1. From germline, CDR1 is ENHRY and CDR2 SYGVKD. Trimming at V came to 0 bases and at J to 5 bases, leaving 11 bases not matched to a gene. This CDR3 region has 17 residues.

V is TRBV10-3 and J is TRBJ1-2; 8 positions agree with TRBD1. The length of the CDR3 is 16 residues. The germline CDR1 and CDR2 sequences are ENHRY and SYGVKD. Trimming cost V 2 bases and J 1 base; bases outside gene matches: 6. DNA of the CDR3: TGTGCCATCAGTGAGCCGGACAGGGCAGTTAACTATGGCTACACCTTC. This sequence encodes CAISEPDRAVNYGYTF.

This clone was observed a single time. The chain uses TRBV5-1 and TRBJ1-1; 9 bases are shared with TRBD1. CDR1 and CDR2 from the germline V gene are SGHRS and YFSETQ. The V segment lost 0 bases and the J segment 0 bases; nucleotides outside the gene matches: 15. The CDR3 has 20 amino acids. The chain's CDR3 is CASSLEGVTGGHLMNTEAFF. CDR3 DNA sequence: TGCGCCAGCAGCTTGGAAGGGGTGACAGGGGGGCATCTCATGAACACTGAAGCTTTCTTT.

V usage is TRBV6-5 and J usage is TRBJ1-1; possibly TRBD1 for D (6 bases). Trimming took off 3 bases at V and 3 bases at J, with 11 bases between the two ends. Germline V gene sequence: CDR1 MNHEY, CDR2 SVGAGI. The CDR3 contains 14 residues. CDR3 in amino acids: CASSYWDKDTEAFF. The CDR3 DNA reads TGTGCCAGCAGTTATTGGGACAAGGACACTGAAGCTTTCTTT.